The clone carrying this T cell receptor (beta chain) has a handful of counts. This sample is part of a study of blood T cell repertoires in COVID-19. Study-level information: Italy, Spain and the United States were the sources of the convalescent and acute COVID-19 samples. In each case, the material was cDNA or gDNA derived from T cells, B-cell-depleted T cells, or PBMCs.

Sequencing used immunoSEQ multiplex PCR; TCRdb keeps in-frame clones, though not all of them. The profile covers nearly 350,000 clones, with approximately 89% appearing a single time and less than 3.5% taken by the ten largest. The germline CDR1 and CDR2 sequences are MNHEY and SVGEGT. The V and J ends lost 4 bases and 4 bases respectively, with 8 bases between them. CDR3 length equals 13 residues. Sequenced input: peripheral blood. The source is a woman aged 18-35 years who had recovered from COVID-19. The rearrangement joins TRBV6-2 or TRBV6-3 to TRBJ2-1; possible D gene TRBD1, 5 bases. Here the CDR3 reads CASSFREYNEQFF. The DNA for the CDR3 is TGTGCCAGCAGTTTCAGGGAATACAATGAGCAGTTCTTC.